These 7 T cell receptor beta chains originate from one sample sequenced in a study of blood T cell repertoires in COVID-19. This table comes from immunoSEQ multiplex PCR, and its TCRdb copy is limited to in-frame clones, with some not included. The sample comprises 390,000 or so clones, around 90% of which are singletons, and 6% to 7.5% rests with the top ten. The sample was peripheral blood. The receptor set was obtained from a man aged 18 to 35 with active or convalescent COVID-19.

In the case of this clone: The junction shows a germline mismatch at one end, possibly a read error. The chain employs TRBV28 and TRBJ1-4; weak D call: TRBD1 (5 bases). This CDR3 comprises 12 residues. The germline CDR1 and CDR2 sequences are MDHEN and SYDVKM. The CDR3 region has the DNA TGTGCCAGCAGTCAATCAACAGGACCCCTGATTTTT. Amino acid sequence: CASSQSTGPLIF.

The chain carries TRBV11-1 and TRBJ2-1; 11 bases map to TRBD1. CDR1 is SGHAT, CDR2 FQDESV, per germline (reference sequence). With 7 bases clipped from V and 5 bases from J, the junction kept 10 bases outside the gene matches. The CDR3 sequence is 16 residues long. The CDR3 DNA reads TGTGCCAGCACCCTCCCCCGGGGACAGGGGGACAATGAGCAGTTCTTC. This encodes CASTLPRGQGDNEQFF. Based on the CDR3 plus reference TRBV11-1 and TRBJ2-1, the full variable domain is EAEVAQSPRYKITEKSQAVAFWCDPISGHATLYWYRQILGQGPELLVQFQDESVVDDSQLPKDRFSAERLKGVDSTLKIQPAELGDSAMYLCASTLPRGQGDNEQFFGPGTRLTVL.

The V gene is TRBV7-2, the J gene TRBJ1-2; 9 nucleotides line up with TRBD1. Germline V gives CDR1 SGHTA, CDR2 FQGNSA. V lost 1 base to trimming and J lost 5 bases; unmatched junction nucleotides: 5. The CDR3 runs to 15 residues. The CDR3 sequence is CASSLVPGQGYGYTF. CDR3 bases: TGTGCCAGCAGCTTAGTTCCGGGACAGGGATATGGCTACACCTTC.

With regard to this clone: This sample also contains other DNA sequences that code for the same CDR3. The chain recombines TRBV19 with TRBJ1-1; the D gene is possibly TRBD1 (6 bases). V lost 5 bases, J lost 1 base, and 8 bases lay in between. There are 13 residues in the CDR3. The V gene's germline CDR1 is LNHDA and CDR2 SQIVND (reference sequence). CDR3 amino acids: CASSLTGNTEAFF. DNA for the CDR3: TGTGCCAGTAGTCTGACAGGGAACACTGAAGCTTTCTTT. The whole variable domain, remainder taken from reference TRBV19 and TRBJ1-1, is DGGITQSPKYLFRKEGQNVTLSCEQNLNHDAMYWYRQDPGQGLRLIYYSQIVNDFQKGDIAEGYSVSREKKESFPLTVTSAQKNPTAFYLCASSLTGNTEAFFGQGTRLTVV.

The V gene is TRBV4-3, the J gene TRBJ1-2; TRBD1 matches 7 bases. The CDR3 consists of 15 residues. Germline CDR1 and CDR2: LGHNA and YSLEER. Trimming removed 4 bases from V and 0 bases from J; junction bases left unmatched: 5. The chain's CDR3 is CASSPGQRTNYGYTF. The CDR3 DNA sequence: TGCGCCAGCAGCCCGGGACAGCGAACTAACTATGGCTACACCTTC.

This clone was seen a single time. V usage is TRBV24-1 and J usage is TRBJ2-1; D is uncertain. V was pared by 7 bases and J by 9 bases, with 27 bases between. The CDR3 is 17 residues long. Germline CDR1 KGHDR, CDR2 SFDVKD. CDR3 region: CATRDMLVVPIPGEQFF. CDR3 DNA sequence: TGTGCCACCAGAGATATGTTAGTTGTGCCTATACCGGGTGAGCAGTTCTTC.

The chain links TRBV28 to TRBJ2-3, with TRBD1 identical over 9 bases. V lost 4 bases and J lost 4; bases outside the gene matches: 9. Germline CDR1 MDHEN, CDR2 SYDVKM. This CDR3 is 16 amino acids long. CDR3 amino acids: CASSSQQGAPADTQYF. In DNA, the CDR3 is TGTGCCAGCAGTTCACAACAGGGGGCGCCCGCAGATACGCAGTATTTT.